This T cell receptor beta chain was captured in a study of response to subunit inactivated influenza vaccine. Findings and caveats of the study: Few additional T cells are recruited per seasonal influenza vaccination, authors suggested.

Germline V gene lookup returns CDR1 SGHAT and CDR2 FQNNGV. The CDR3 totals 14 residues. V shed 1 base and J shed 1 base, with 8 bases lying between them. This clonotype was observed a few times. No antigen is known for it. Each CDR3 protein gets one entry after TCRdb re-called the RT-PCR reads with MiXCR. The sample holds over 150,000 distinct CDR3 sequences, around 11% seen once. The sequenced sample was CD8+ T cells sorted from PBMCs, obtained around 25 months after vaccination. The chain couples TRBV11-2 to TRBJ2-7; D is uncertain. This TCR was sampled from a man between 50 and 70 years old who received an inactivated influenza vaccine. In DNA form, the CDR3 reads TGTGCCAGCAGCTTAGTGGACGCGTCCTACGAGCAGTACTTC. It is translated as CASSLVDASYEQYF.